Following are 21 T cell receptor beta chains from one sample sequenced in a study of blood T cell repertoires in COVID-19. This table comes from immunoSEQ multiplex PCR, and its TCRdb copy is limited to in-frame clones, with some not included. The sample lists under 15,000 clones; about 83% were seen once. The sequencing input was peripheral blood. The source is a middle-aged man with active or convalescent COVID-19.

The CDR3 DNA follows: TGTGCCAGCAGCCCGACTGGGACAGGGATCTACGAGCAGTACTTC. Protein: CASSPTGTGIYEQYF. The chain combines TRBV7-2 with TRBJ2-7; 9 nucleotides line up with TRBD1. V lost 5 bases and J lost 3; bases outside the gene matches: 8. CDR3 length: 15 amino acids. Germline V lookup: CDR1 SGHTA, CDR2 FQGNSA.

V and J are TRBV11-2 and TRBJ2-3; a possible D gene is TRBD1 (6 bases). Trimming left V 5 bases short and J 2 bases short, with 14 bases between. This CDR3 has 15 amino acids. Looked up from germline, CDR1 is SGHAT and CDR2 is FQNNGV. Here the CDR3 DNA reads TGTGCCAGCAGCCGAGGACAGATAGACACAGATACGCAGTATTTT. Its translation: CASSRGQIDTDTQYF. Supplemented by reference TRBV11-2 and TRBJ2-3, the full variable domain reads EAGVAQSPRYKIIEKRQSVAFWCNPISGHATLYWYQQILGQGPKLLIQFQNNGVVDDSQLPKDRFSAERLKGVDSTLKIQPAKLEDSAVYLCASSRGQIDTDTQYFGPGTRLTVL.

The V and J genes are TRBV10-3 and TRBJ1-5; D is uncertain. Germline CDR1 ENHRY, CDR2 SYGVKD. The ends were cut back, 4 bases at V and 5 bases at J, with 12 bases in the middle. The CDR3 sequence is 14 residues long. CDR3 loop: CAISGGSYDQPQHF. The CDR3 coding sequence is TGTGCCATCAGTGGCGGCAGCTATGATCAGCCCCAGCATTTT.

This CDR3 is CASSTGGGYNSPLHF. In DNA, the CDR3 is TGTGCCAGTAGCACAGGGGGGGGATATAATTCACCCCTCCACTTT. This sequence joins TRBV19 and TRBJ1-6; TRBD1 matches 8 bases. The germline V gene has CDR1 LNHDA and CDR2 SQIVND (reference sequence). The CDR3 is 15 amino acids. With 6 bases clipped from V and 4 bases from J, the junction kept 5 bases outside the gene matches.

The chain has TRBV28 and TRBJ1-4; TRBD1 is a possible D gene (6 bases). V was trimmed by 8 bases and J by 5 bases, leaving 21 bases between them. Per the germline V gene, CDR1 is MDHEN and CDR2 is SYDVKM. The CDR3 has 16 residues. Written as DNA, the CDR3 is TGTGCCAGCGGCAGCTGGACAGCACAAACGAATGAAAAACTGTTTTTT. Protein sequence: CASGSWTAQTNEKLFF.

The J gene is TRBJ2-5, the V gene TRBV5-1, with 9 nucleotides matching TRBD1. Per germline, CDR1 SGHRS and CDR2 YFSETQ. The CDR3 is made up of 15 amino acids. The J segment lost 1 base and the V segment lost 3 bases, leaving 4 bases of the junction unmatched. The CDR3 nucleotides read TGCGCCAGCAGCTGGGGACAGGGTGGCCAAGAGACCCAGTACTTC. The encoded protein is CASSWGQGGQETQYF.

CDR3 coding DNA: TGTGCCAGCAGAGACAGGGGTGAGACCCAGTACTTC. This encodes CASRDRGETQYF. The rearrangement joins TRBV11-2 to TRBJ2-5; 8 bases are shared with TRBD1. The CDR3 is made up of 12 amino acids. The J segment lost 5 bases and the V segment lost 6 bases, leaving 2 bases of the junction unmatched. Germline lookup yields CDR1 SGHAT and CDR2 FQNNGV.

The chain employs TRBV24-1 and TRBJ1-6; maybe TRBD1 (6 bases). The germline gives CDR1 KGHDR, CDR2 SFDVKD. Trimming took off 1 base at V and 1 base at J, with 7 bases between the two ends. The length of the CDR3 is 16 residues. CDR3 coding DNA: TGTGCCACCAGTGATTTCAGGGGATCCTATAATTCACCCCTCCACTTT. Its protein product is CATSDFRGSYNSPLHF.

The chain carries TRBV7-3 and TRBJ2-7; maybe TRBD2 (6 bases). V was pared by 5 bases and J by 3 bases, with 20 bases between. CDR3 length equals 16 residues. From germline, CDR1 is SGHTA and CDR2 FQGTGA. CDR3 nucleotides: TGTGCCAGCAGCCATCTCGTCGTCGGTAGCGGCTACGAGCAGTACTTC. Protein product: CASSHLVVGSGYEQYF.

This clone is labeled large. The chain has TRBV7-2 and TRBJ1-2; perhaps TRBD1 as D (6 bases). This CDR3 is built from 16 residues. The V end lost 1 base, the J end lost 8 bases, and 20 bases lay between the germline ends. In germline, CDR1 is SGHTA, CDR2 FQGNSA. The CDR3 here is CASSLGGGGDLGGYTF. DNA of the CDR3: TGTGCCAGCAGCTTAGGGGGCGGGGGCGATTTAGGAGGCTACACCTTC.

The sample holds one count of this clone. The rearrangement uses TRBV28 and TRBJ2-1; 10 bases fit TRBD1. This CDR3 spans 15 amino acids. J was trimmed by 6 bases and V by 3 bases; bases with no gene match: 5. The germline V gene has CDR1 MDHEN and CDR2 SYDVKM. CDR3 DNA: TGTGCCAGCAGTTTGCCGGGACAGGGGTCCAATGAGCAGTTCTTC. It codes for CASSLPGQGSNEQFF. The full variable domain, rest sourced from reference TRBV28 and TRBJ2-1, is DVKVTQSSRYLVKRTGEKVFLECVQDMDHENMFWYRQDPGLGLRLIYFSYDVKMKEKGDIPEGYSVSREKKERFSLILESASTNQTSMYLCASSLPGQGSNEQFFGPGTRLTVL.

The chain is built from TRBV30 and TRBJ2-7, with a possible D match to TRBD2 (5 bases). Germline lookup yields CDR1 GTSNPN and CDR2 SVGIG (reference sequence). The CDR3 consists of 13 residues. Trimming took 4 bases from V and 2 from J, leaving 12 bases between them. CDR3 region: CAWMVDLTYEQYF. The CDR3 nucleotides are TGTGCCTGGATGGTGGACTTAACCTACGAGCAGTACTTC.

The rearrangement joins TRBV7-2 to TRBJ1-3, with 7 bases lining up with TRBD1. CDR3 length: 15 amino acids. CDR1 is SGHTA, CDR2 FQGNSA, per germline. Trimming cost V 6 bases and J 3 bases; bases outside gene matches: 8. The CDR3 loop reads CASRSKWDSGNTIYF. The CDR3 DNA reads as TGTGCCAGCAGATCGAAGTGGGACAGTGGAAACACCATATATTTT.

The gene calls are TRBV9 and TRBJ2-5; TRBD2 matches 9 bases. The CDR3 extends over 16 amino acids. V was clipped by 2 bases and J by 4 bases; unmatched bases: 9. Per germline, CDR1 SGDLS and CDR2 YYNGEE. The CDR3 DNA reads as TGTGCCAGCAGCGTCTTTGCGGGGGGGCCTGGAGAGACCCAGTACTTC. Translating it yields CASSVFAGGPGETQYF. Full variable domain (missing parts from reference TRBV9 and TRBJ2-5): DSGVTQTPKHLITATGQRVTLRCSPRSGDLSVYWYQQSLDQGLQFLIQYYNGEERAKGNILERFSAQQFPDLHSELNLSSLELGDSALYFCASSVFAGGPGETQYFGPGTRLLVL.

The chain employs TRBV7-8 and TRBJ2-1, with 10 nucleotides matching TRBD1. The V gene end was trimmed by 1 base and the J gene end by 2 bases; junction bases not matched to a gene: 5. The CDR3 runs 17 residues. CDR1 SGHVS and CDR2 FQNEAQ come from the germline V gene. The CDR3 sequence is CASSLEPDRGTYNEQFF. DNA for the CDR3: TGTGCCAGCAGCTTAGAACCGGACAGGGGGACCTACAATGAGCAGTTCTTC.

The chain uses TRBV7-9 and TRBJ2-2, with 11 bases that match TRBD2. The germline V gene encodes CDR1 SEHNR and CDR2 FQNEAQ (reference sequence). V shed 5 bases, J shed 7 bases, and the junction held 9 bases outside the gene matches. This CDR3 spans 16 amino acids. CDR3 sequence reads: CASSPVLAGAGGELFF. As DNA, the CDR3 is TGTGCCAGCAGCCCTGTACTAGCGGGAGCCGGCGGGGAGCTGTTTTTT. The full variable domain, its missing parts supplied by reference TRBV7-9 and TRBJ2-2, is DTGVSQNPRHKITKRGQNVTFRCDPISEHNRLYWYRQTLGQGPEFLTYFQNEAQLEKSRLLSDRFSAERPKGSFSTLEIQRTEQGDSAMYLCASSPVLAGAGGELFFGEGSRLTVL.

The chain couples TRBV19 to TRBJ2-7; TRBD2 matches 11 bases. Germline CDR1 and CDR2: LNHDA and SQIVND (reference sequence). J lost 3 bases, V lost 3 bases, and 1 base had no gene match. CDR3 length: 14 residues. The CDR3, as DNA: TGTGCCAGTAGTATGACTAGCGGGAACTACGAGCAGTACTTC. Translation gives CASSMTSGNYEQYF.

The J gene is TRBJ1-1, the V gene TRBV6-2 or TRBV6-3, with D perhaps TRBD1 (6 bases). Trimming took 0 bases from V and 4 from J, leaving 9 bases between them. CDR1 and CDR2 (germline): MNHEY, SVGEGT. The CDR3 consists of 14 residues. The CDR3 region has the DNA TGTGCCAGCAGTTACTCAACAGGGATCACTGAAGCTTTCTTT. It is translated as CASSYSTGITEAFF.

This chain joins TRBV9 and TRBJ2-5; D ambiguous. The CDR3 has 14 residues. V lost 0 bases and J 2 bases, leaving 8 bases between the germline ends. The germline gives CDR1 SGDLS, CDR2 YYNGEE. The chain's CDR3 is CASSVGPQQETQYF. The CDR3 DNA reads as TGTGCCAGCAGCGTAGGACCACAGCAAGAGACCCAGTACTTC.

The genes are TRBV18 and TRBJ2-5, with TRBD2 matching over 11 bases. The V segment lost 3 bases and the J segment 4 bases; nucleotides outside the gene matches: 10. Germline V gives CDR1 KGHSH, CDR2 LQKENI. The CDR3 is made up of 17 amino acids. CDR3 sequence reads: CASSPSLAGAAAETQYF. Written as DNA, the CDR3 is TGTGCCAGCTCACCTTCACTAGCGGGAGCTGCGGCAGAGACCCAGTACTTC. Looking up the rest from reference TRBV18 and TRBJ2-5 gives the full variable domain: NAGVMQNPRHLVRRRGQEARLRCSPMKGHSHVYWYRQLPEEGLKFMVYLQKENIIDESGMPKERFSAEFPKEGPSILRIQQVVRGDSAAYFCASSPSLAGAAAETQYFGPGTRLLVL.

This clone was counted once. The chain employs TRBV11-3 and TRBJ1-2, with 7 bases aligning to TRBD1. Germline assignment: CDR1 SGHNT and CDR2 YENEEA. Trimming removed 0 bases from V and 3 bases from J; junction bases left unmatched: 4. This CDR3 has 15 residues. CDR3 DNA sequence: TGTGCCAGCAGCTTAGATCCCGGGACAGACTATGGCTACACCTTC. It specifies CASSLDPGTDYGYTF.